Following are 12 T cell receptor beta chains from one sample sequenced in a study of blood T cell repertoires in COVID-19. This table comes from immunoSEQ multiplex PCR, and its TCRdb copy is limited to in-frame clones, with some not included. The repertoire holds about 330,000 clones, with 87% as singletons. Sequenced sample: PBMCs or T cells enriched from blood (not recorded which). These receptors came from a woman aged 25 to 39 who had recovered from COVID-19.

The CDR3 here is CASKGTAALEAFF. The CDR3 region has the DNA TGTGCCAGCAAGGGGACAGCCGCCTTAGAAGCTTTCTTT. The rearrangement joins TRBV2 to TRBJ1-1, with TRBD1 matching 7 bases. Looked up from germline, CDR1 is SNHLY and CDR2 is FYNNEI. This CDR3 comprises 13 residues. V was pared by 7 bases and J by 8 bases, with 10 bases of the junction left unmatched.

The rearrangement uses TRBV5-1 and TRBJ1-2; the match to TRBD1 covers 10 bases. The germline gives CDR1 SGHRS, CDR2 YFSETQ. The V segment lost 4 bases and the J segment 5 bases; nucleotides outside the gene matches: 8. The CDR3 runs to 15 residues. The CDR3 coding sequence is TGCGCCAGCAGCCCGGGACAGGGGCTCAGGTATGGCTACACCTTC. Its translation: CASSPGQGLRYGYTF.

The chain has TRBV15 and TRBJ2-2; D may be TRBD1 (5 bases). In germline, CDR1 is LNHNV, CDR2 YYDKDF (reference sequence). The CDR3 sequence is 15 residues long. V shed 1 base and J shed 7 bases, with 13 bases lying between them. The CDR3 DNA reads TGTGCCACCAGCAGAGTCCAGGGATCGTACGGGGAGCTGTTTTTT. Translated, it gives CATSRVQGSYGELFF. The variable domain in full, completed from reference TRBV15 and TRBJ2-2, reads DAMVIQNPRYQVTQFGKPVTLSCSQTLNHNVMYWYQQKSSQAPKLLFHYYDKDFNNEADTPDNFQSRRPNTSFCFLDIRSPGLGDTAMYLCATSRVQGSYGELFFGEGSRLTVL.

The chain is built from TRBV19 and TRBJ2-3, with D possibly being TRBD1 (5 bases). This CDR3 spans 13 amino acids. Trimming left V 10 bases short and J 2 bases short, with 13 bases between. Germline lookup yields CDR1 LNHDA and CDR2 SQIVND (reference sequence). The CDR3 sequence is CATRQRTTDTQYF. DNA of the CDR3: TGTGCCACCAGACAGAGAACCACAGATACGCAGTATTTT. The variable domain in full, with the rest retrieved from reference TRBV19 and TRBJ2-3, is DGGITQSPKYLFRKEGQNVTLSCEQNLNHDAMYWYRQDPGQGLRLIYYSQIVNDFQKGDIAEGYSVSREKKESFPLTVTSAQKNPTAFYLCATRQRTTDTQYFGPGTRLTVL.

The chain combines TRBV25-1 with TRBJ2-7; TRBD1 is a possible D gene (5 bases). The CDR3 has 14 amino acids. Trimming left V 3 bases short and J 2 bases short, with 11 bases between. Germline values: CDR1 MGHDK, CDR2 SYGVNS. CDR3 sequence reads: CASSEQGPTYEQYF. The CDR3, as DNA: TGTGCCAGCAGTGAGCAGGGCCCCACCTACGAGCAGTACTTC.

This clone was seen a single time. In DNA, the CDR3 is TGTGCCAGCAGTTCGCAGGACAGGGTCCTCGAGCAGTACTTC. Residues: CASSSQDRVLEQYF. The chain links TRBV6-2 or TRBV6-3 to TRBJ2-7; 8 bases are shared with TRBD1. The germline CDR1 and CDR2 sequences are MNHEY and SVGEGT. The V gene end was trimmed by 4 bases and the J gene end by 6 bases; junction bases not matched to a gene: 8. The CDR3 contains 14 residues.

This sequence joins TRBV6-5 and TRBJ1-5; D is perhaps TRBD1 (6 bases). Germline assignment: CDR1 MNHEY and CDR2 SVGAGI. V was pared by 6 bases and J by 5 bases, with 17 bases between. The length of the CDR3 is 15 residues. CDR3 DNA sequence: TGTGCCAGCAGCCCCCCAGGGGCGCGCGATCAGCCCCAGCATTTT. Its translation: CASSPPGARDQPQHF.

The V call is TRBV6-2 or TRBV6-3, the J call TRBJ1-5; D is uncertain. This CDR3 region has 16 residues. Trimming took 2 bases from V and 1 from J, leaving 12 bases between them. The germline CDR1 and CDR2 sequences are MNHEY and SVGEGT. CDR3 nucleotides: TGTGCCAGCAGTTACAGAGGCAGTCGGAGCAATCAGCCCCAGCATTTT. It yields the protein CASSYRGSRSNQPQHF.

The V call is TRBV25-1, the J call TRBJ1-1; a weak D match, TRBD1 (5 bases). V lost 3 bases and J 1 base, leaving 12 bases between the germline ends. CDR1 is MGHDK, CDR2 SYGVNS, per germline. This CDR3 comprises 15 residues. Here the CDR3 reads CASSDATAGNTEAFF. The DNA for the CDR3 is TGTGCCAGCAGTGACGCGACAGCGGGGAACACTGAAGCTTTCTTT.

The chain joins TRBV7-9 to TRBJ2-2; D might be TRBD1 (5 bases). The V gene's germline CDR1 is SEHNR and CDR2 FQNEAQ (reference sequence). CDR3 size: 17 residues. V gave up 0 bases and J gave up 1 base, with 12 bases separating them. The CDR3 loop is CASSLAPVGQNTGELFF. In DNA, the CDR3 is TGTGCCAGCAGCTTAGCCCCGGTAGGACAGAACACCGGGGAGCTGTTTTTT. The variable domain in full, completed from reference TRBV7-9 and TRBJ2-2, reads DTGVSQNPRHKITKRGQNVTFRCDPISEHNRLYWYRQTLGQGPEFLTYFQNEAQLEKSRLLSDRFSAERPKGSFSTLEIQRTEQGDSAMYLCASSLAPVGQNTGELFFGEGSRLTVL.

The chain is built from TRBV5-1 and TRBJ1-6; unclear D gene. CDR3 length: 16 amino acids. V lost 0 bases, J lost 10 bases, and 17 bases lay in between. Germline CDR1 and CDR2: SGHRS and YFSETQ. The DNA of the CDR3 is TGCGCCAGCAGCTTGGCCACCCAGCGCCAAGGATCACCCCTCCACTTT. Translating it yields CASSLATQRQGSPLHF.

The V gene is TRBV5-1, the J gene TRBJ1-1; D is possibly TRBD1 (5 bases). V lost 0 bases, J lost 5 bases, and 17 bases lay in between. The CDR3 loop spans 16 amino acids. The germline V gene encodes CDR1 SGHRS and CDR2 YFSETQ. The CDR3 spells CASSLAVGQGLTEAFF. Written as DNA, the CDR3 is TGCGCCAGCAGCTTGGCCGTAGGGCAGGGATTGACTGAAGCTTTCTTT.